The rows below give T cell receptor beta chains drawn from one sample of a study of T-cell memory formation after mild COVID-19. TCRdb ran MiXCR on the 5' RACE reads and lists one entry per CDR3 protein. The table records around 200,000 distinct CDR3 sequences, roughly a tenth of them present only once. Sequencing was done on a sample of PBMCs or a T cell subset sorted from them (not recorded which). The receptors stem from a young man who had mild COVID-19 (a few samples of this study predate the infection). Cell type and time point are not known. CDR3s include the opening cysteine and the closing phenylalanine or tryptophan. A D gene is named only where the DNA matches it firmly. The size of a clone is reported for some rows only, either as once, few or many, or as a class for expanded clones.

J gene,V gene,D gene,clone size,CDR3 protein,CDR3 DNA
TRBJ2-3,TRBV3-1,TRBD2,-,CASSRGLAGGSSTDTQYF,TGTGCCAGCAGCCGCGGACTAGCGGGGGGCTCTAGCACAGATACGCAGTATTTT
TRBJ2-3,TRBV9,TRBD1,-,CASSVDPTGAASDTQYF,TGTGCCAGCAGCGTAGACCCGACAGGGGCGGCCAGCGATACGCAGTATTTT
TRBJ2-5,TRBV23-1,-,many,CASSQSPAGAGKETQYF,TGCGCCAGCAGTCAATCGCCCGCGGGGGCCGGGAAAGAGACCCAGTACTTC
TRBJ1-2,TRBV4-2,TRBD1,-,CASSRLGTGSGYTF,TGTGCCAGCAGCCGGTTGGGGACAGGGTCTGGCTACACCTTC
TRBJ1-1,TRBV7-6,-,few,CASSLGLGSTEAFF,TGTGCCAGCAGCTTAGGTTTAGGGTCCACTGAAGCTTTCTTT
TRBJ1-3,TRBV20-1,-,few,CSATFSGNTIYF,TGCAGTGCAACCTTCTCTGGAAACACCATATATTTT
TRBJ1-1,TRBV19,-,-,CASGDTLGTEAFF,TGTGCCAGTGGGGACACCCTGGGCACTGAAGCTTTCTTT
TRBJ1-1,TRBV4-3,-,-,CASSQGLAGGWTEAFF,TGCGCCAGCAGCCAGGGGTTGGCAGGCGGTTGGACTGAAGCTTTCTTT
TRBJ1-4,TRBV7-9,TRBD1,few,CASSPRDRGREKLFF,TGTGCCAGCAGCCCGCGCGACAGGGGGCGTGAAAAACTGTTTTTT
TRBJ2-2,TRBV12-3/TRBV12-4,-,-,CASSFEAGELFF,TGTGCCAGCAGTTTCGAAGCCGGGGAGCTGTTTTTT
TRBJ2-7,TRBV6-5,-,few,CASSPLVLGEQYF,TGTGCCAGCAGTCCCCTGGTCTTGGGCGAGCAGTACTTC
TRBJ2-2,TRBV24-1,TRBD1,few,CATSGPGTDIPNTGELFF,TGTGCCACCAGTGGTCCCGGGACAGATATTCCGAACACCGGGGAGCTGTTTTTT
TRBJ2-5,TRBV20-1,TRBD1,-,CSARTGGRFQETQYF,TGCAGTGCTAGGACAGGGGGTCGATTTCAAGAGACCCAGTACTTC
TRBJ1-1,TRBV6-1,-,-,CASSDQSGVTEAFF,TGTGCCAGCAGTGATCAGTCTGGGGTCACTGAAGCTTTCTTT
TRBJ2-5,TRBV7-6,-,few,CASSLWTPGETQYF,TGTGCCAGCAGCTTATGGACACCCGGAGAGACCCAGTACTTC
TRBJ2-4,TRBV29-1,-,-,CSVVQLAKNIQYF,TGCAGCGTTGTCCAGCTAGCCAAAAACATTCAGTACTTC
TRBJ2-1,TRBV12-3/TRBV12-4,-,-,CASSFQGQGEQFF,TGTGCCAGCAGTTTTCAGGGACAAGGTGAGCAGTTCTTC
TRBJ1-6,TRBV5-1,-,-,CASSPGIPTGPPYNSPLHF,TGCGCCAGCAGCCCGGGAATCCCAACAGGGCCTCCCTATAATTCACCCCTCCACTTT
TRBJ2-3,TRBV5-1,TRBD2,-,CASSLESRGVGTDTQYF,TGCGCCAGCAGCTTGGAGTCCCGGGGGGTTGGCACAGATACGCAGTATTTT
TRBJ1-5,TRBV7-2,-,many,CASSLYGADQPQHF,TGTGCCAGCAGCTTATACGGGGCGGATCAGCCCCAGCATTTT
TRBJ1-4,TRBV12-3/TRBV12-4,-,-,CASSLLGVTNEKLFF,TGTGCCAGCAGTTTATTGGGAGTAACTAATGAAAAACTGTTTTTT
TRBJ1-4,TRBV4-3,-,-,CASSPGWQGGEKLFF,TGCGCCAGCAGCCCCGGGTGGCAGGGTGGCGAAAAACTGTTTTTT